Shown below are 8 T cell receptor beta chains from a single sample sequenced in a study of blood T cells in healthy people across ages. Through a sample-barcoded 5' primer and a J-beta primer mix, a second PCR was run for about 7 to 12 cycles. Using its own MiXCR run on the 5' RACE reads, TCRdb lists one record per CDR3 protein. The sample includes 720,000 or so distinct CDR3 sequences, 35% to 50% seen only once; the top ten take about 30%. Sequenced input: blood. The receptor source for this set is a man older than 75 in good health.

This sequence joins TRBV7-2 and TRBJ2-7, with 8 bases aligning to TRBD1. Looked up from germline, CDR1 is SGHTA and CDR2 is FQGNSA. V shed 5 bases, J shed 4 bases, and the junction held 10 bases outside the gene matches. The CDR3 is made up of 15 amino acids. CDR3 loop: CASSRNQGARYEQYF. The CDR3 coding sequence is TGTGCCAGCAGCCGAAACCAGGGGGCGAGGTACGAGCAGTACTTC.

This clonotype came up many times. The rearrangement joins TRBV29-1 to TRBJ2-5; 8 bases are a match to TRBD1. Germline V CDR1 and CDR2: SQVTM, ANQGSEA. With V trimmed by 6 bases and J by 4 bases, 7 bases remained unmatched. The CDR3 is 13 residues long. The CDR3 coding sequence is TGCAGCGTAGGAACCGGGACAGGAGAGACCCAGTACTTC. Amino acid sequence: CSVGTGTGETQYF.

The gene calls are TRBV10-3 and TRBJ2-1; D possibly corresponds to TRBD1 (6 bases). The CDR3 is 15 amino acids. V dropped 0 bases and J dropped 4 bases, with 10 bases sitting between them. The V gene's germline CDR1 is ENHRY and CDR2 SYGVKD. For the CDR3, the DNA is TGTGCCATCAGTGAGTCTGTGACAGGTTACAATGAGCAGTTCTTC. This encodes CAISESVTGYNEQFF.

The rearrangement uses TRBV15 and TRBJ2-1; 11 nucleotides match TRBD1. Judging by the DNA end, TRBJ2-7 fits better; the J call may be wrong. Germline CDR1 is LNHNV and CDR2 is YYDKDF (reference sequence). This CDR3 contains 17 residues. The CDR3 DNA sequence: TGTGCCACCAGCGGACAGGGGGCGGCCCGGAGACCCAATGAGCAGTACTTC. Residues: CATSGQGAARRPNEQYF.

In its sample, this clonotype was seen a few times. The CDR3 DNA reads as TGTGCCAGCAGTTACTCGGGGGGGCGCGGAGAGACCCAGTACTTC. Its protein is CASSYSGGRGETQYF. J is TRBJ2-5 and V is TRBV6-2 or TRBV6-3; a weak D match, TRBD2 (7 bases). Trimming removed 0 bases from V and 4 bases from J, with 12 bases in between. The CDR3 is 15 residues long. CDR1 and CDR2 from the germline V gene are MNHEY and SVGEGT.

The chain couples TRBV20-1 to TRBJ2-2; the match to TRBD2 covers 9 bases. Trimming at V came to 6 bases and at J to 3 bases, leaving 5 bases not matched to a gene. The CDR3 extends over 14 amino acids. The germline V gene has CDR1 DFQATT and CDR2 SNEGSKA (reference sequence). CDR3 sequence reads: CSATSGRHTGELFF. CDR3 nucleotides: TGCAGTGCCACTAGCGGGCGACACACCGGGGAGCTGTTTTTT.

This clonotype showed up many times. V usage is TRBV10-3 and J usage is TRBJ2-1; 11 nucleotides line up with TRBD2. The CDR3 loop spans 17 amino acids. The V segment lost 5 bases and the J segment 5 bases; nucleotides outside the gene matches: 11. Germline V gene data show CDR1 as ENHRY and CDR2 as SYGVKD. Here the CDR3 reads CAISSTGASGRNNEQFF. The CDR3 DNA is TGTGCCATCAGTAGTACAGGGGCTAGCGGGAGGAACAATGAGCAGTTCTTC.

To note about this clonotype: At one end, the junction sequence differs from germline, possibly due to a read error. The rearrangement joins TRBV28 to TRBJ2-7, with a possible D match to TRBD2 (6 bases). Germline V CDR1 and CDR2: MDHEN, SYDVKM. The length of the CDR3 is 15 residues. The CDR3 sequence is CANSTHGGARDEQYF. CDR3 in DNA: TGTGCCAACAGTACCCACGGCGGGGCTAGGGATGAGCAGTACTTC.